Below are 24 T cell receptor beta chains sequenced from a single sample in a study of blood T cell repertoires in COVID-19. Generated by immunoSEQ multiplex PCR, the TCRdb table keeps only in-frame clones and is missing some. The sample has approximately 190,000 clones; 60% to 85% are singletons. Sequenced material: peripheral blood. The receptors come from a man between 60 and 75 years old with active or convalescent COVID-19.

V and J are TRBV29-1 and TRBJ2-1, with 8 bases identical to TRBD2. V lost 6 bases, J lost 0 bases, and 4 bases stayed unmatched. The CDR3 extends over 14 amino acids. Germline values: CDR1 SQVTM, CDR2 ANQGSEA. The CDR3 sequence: CSVGSGGSYNEQFF. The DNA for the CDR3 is TGCAGCGTGGGAAGCGGGGGCTCCTACAATGAGCAGTTCTTC.

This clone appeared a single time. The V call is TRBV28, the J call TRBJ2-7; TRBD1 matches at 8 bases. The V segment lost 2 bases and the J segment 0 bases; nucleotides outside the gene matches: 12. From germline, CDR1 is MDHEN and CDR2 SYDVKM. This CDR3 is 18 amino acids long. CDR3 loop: CASSLRNPGQVYSYEQYF. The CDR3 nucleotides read TGTGCCAGCAGTTTAAGGAACCCGGGACAGGTATACTCCTACGAGCAGTACTTC.

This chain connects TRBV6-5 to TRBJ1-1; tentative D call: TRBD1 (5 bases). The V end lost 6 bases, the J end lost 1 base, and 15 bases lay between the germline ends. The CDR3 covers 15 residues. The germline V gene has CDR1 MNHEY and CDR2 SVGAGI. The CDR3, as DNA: TGTGCCAGCAGCAGCACCGGGGGTCAGAACACTGAAGCTTTCTTT. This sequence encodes CASSSTGGQNTEAFF.

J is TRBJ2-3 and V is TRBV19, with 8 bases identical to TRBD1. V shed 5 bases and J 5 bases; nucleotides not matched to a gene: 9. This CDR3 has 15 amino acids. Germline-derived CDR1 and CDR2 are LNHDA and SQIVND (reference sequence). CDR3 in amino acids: CASSPPGQARDTQYF. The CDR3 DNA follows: TGTGCCAGTAGTCCCCCGGGACAGGCTCGAGATACGCAGTATTTT.

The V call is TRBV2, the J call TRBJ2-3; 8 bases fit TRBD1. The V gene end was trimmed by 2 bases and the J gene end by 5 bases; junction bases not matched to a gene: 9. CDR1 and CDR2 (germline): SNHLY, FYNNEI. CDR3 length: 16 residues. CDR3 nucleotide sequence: TGTGCCAGCAGTGAAATGAGGGCAGGGGGCTTAGATACGCAGTATTTT. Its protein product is CASSEMRAGGLDTQYF.

In DNA form, the CDR3 reads TGTGCCAGCACCCATCAGGAGAACACCGGGGAGCTGTTTTTT. Its translation is CASTHQENTGELFF. This rearrangement joins TRBV6-5 to TRBJ2-2; D unclear. This CDR3 is built from 14 residues. Germline CDR1 reads MNHEY; CDR2 reads SVGAGI. Deletions cut 7 bases from V and 1 base from J, with 10 bases between.

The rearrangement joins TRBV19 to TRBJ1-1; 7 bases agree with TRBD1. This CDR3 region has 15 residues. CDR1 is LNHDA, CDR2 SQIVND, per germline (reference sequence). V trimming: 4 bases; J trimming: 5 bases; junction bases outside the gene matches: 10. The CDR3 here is CASSTAAGGGTEAFF. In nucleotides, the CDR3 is TGTGCCAGTAGTACCGCCGCAGGGGGTGGGACTGAAGCTTTCTTT.

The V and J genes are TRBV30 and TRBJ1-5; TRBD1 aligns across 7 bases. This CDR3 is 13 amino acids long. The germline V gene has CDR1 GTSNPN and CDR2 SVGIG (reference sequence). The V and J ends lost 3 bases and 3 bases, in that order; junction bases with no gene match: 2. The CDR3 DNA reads TGTGCCTGGAGGACAGGGCCCAATCAGCCCCAGCATTTT. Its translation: CAWRTGPNQPQHF.

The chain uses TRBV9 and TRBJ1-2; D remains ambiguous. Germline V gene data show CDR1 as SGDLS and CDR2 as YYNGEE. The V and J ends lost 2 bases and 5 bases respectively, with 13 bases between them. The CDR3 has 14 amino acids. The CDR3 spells CASSVEQTLYGYTF. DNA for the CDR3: TGTGCCAGCAGCGTCGAACAGACCCTGTATGGCTACACCTTC. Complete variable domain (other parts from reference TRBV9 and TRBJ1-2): DSGVTQTPKHLITATGQRVTLRCSPRSGDLSVYWYQQSLDQGLQFLIQYYNGEERAKGNILERFSAQQFPDLHSELNLSSLELGDSALYFCASSVEQTLYGYTFGSGTRLTVV.

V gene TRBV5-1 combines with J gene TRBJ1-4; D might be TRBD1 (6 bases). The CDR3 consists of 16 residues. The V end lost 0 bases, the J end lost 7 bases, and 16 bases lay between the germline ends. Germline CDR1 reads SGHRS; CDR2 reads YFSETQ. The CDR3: CASSLGQGLLGEKLFF. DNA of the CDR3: TGCGCCAGCAGCTTGGGGCAGGGGTTATTGGGTGAAAAACTGTTTTTT.

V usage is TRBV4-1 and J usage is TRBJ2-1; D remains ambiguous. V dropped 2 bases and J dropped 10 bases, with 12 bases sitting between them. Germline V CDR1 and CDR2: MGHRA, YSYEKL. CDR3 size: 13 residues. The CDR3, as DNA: TGCGCCAGCAGCCAAAGGAGAGGAGCCGAGCAGTTCTTC. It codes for CASSQRRGAEQFF.

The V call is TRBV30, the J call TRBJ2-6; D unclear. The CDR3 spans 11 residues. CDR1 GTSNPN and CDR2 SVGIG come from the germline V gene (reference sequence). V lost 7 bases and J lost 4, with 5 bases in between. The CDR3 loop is CASPGANVLTF. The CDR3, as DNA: TGTGCCTCCCCGGGGGCCAACGTCCTGACTTTC.

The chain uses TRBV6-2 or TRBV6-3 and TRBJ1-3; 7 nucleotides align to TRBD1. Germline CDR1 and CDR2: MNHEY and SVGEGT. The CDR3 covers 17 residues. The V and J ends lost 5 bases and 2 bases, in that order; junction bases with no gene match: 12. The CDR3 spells CASSDPTGDWPGNTIYF. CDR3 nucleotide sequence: TGTGCCAGCAGTGACCCAACAGGGGACTGGCCTGGAAACACCATATATTTT.

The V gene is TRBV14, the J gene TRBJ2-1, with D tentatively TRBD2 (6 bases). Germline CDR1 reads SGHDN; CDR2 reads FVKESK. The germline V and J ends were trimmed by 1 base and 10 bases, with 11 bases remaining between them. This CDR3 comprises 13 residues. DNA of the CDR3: TGTGCCAGCAGCCAAGGACTAGTAAACGAGCAGTTCTTC. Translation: CASSQGLVNEQFF.

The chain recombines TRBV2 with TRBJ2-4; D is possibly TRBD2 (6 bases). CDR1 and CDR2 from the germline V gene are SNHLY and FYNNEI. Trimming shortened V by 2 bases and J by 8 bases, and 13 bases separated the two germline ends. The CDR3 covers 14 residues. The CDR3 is CASSEPGSEDIQYF. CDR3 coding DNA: TGTGCCAGCAGTGAACCCGGGAGCGAAGACATTCAGTACTTC.

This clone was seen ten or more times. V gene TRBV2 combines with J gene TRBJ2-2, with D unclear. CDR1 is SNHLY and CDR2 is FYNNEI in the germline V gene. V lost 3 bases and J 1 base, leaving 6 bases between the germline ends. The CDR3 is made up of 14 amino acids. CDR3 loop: CASSDGRNTGELFF. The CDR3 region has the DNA TGTGCCAGCAGTGATGGGCGGAACACCGGGGAGCTGTTTTTT.

The CDR3 DNA reads as TGTGCCACCAGCAGGAGACTAGCGGGAGATGAGCAGTTCTTC. Encoded protein: CATSRRLAGDEQFF. This chain uses TRBV15 with TRBJ2-1; 12 nucleotides line up with TRBD2. The J segment lost 8 bases and the V segment lost 3 bases, leaving 2 bases of the junction unmatched. CDR3 length: 14 residues. Germline V gene data show CDR1 as LNHNV and CDR2 as YYDKDF (reference sequence).

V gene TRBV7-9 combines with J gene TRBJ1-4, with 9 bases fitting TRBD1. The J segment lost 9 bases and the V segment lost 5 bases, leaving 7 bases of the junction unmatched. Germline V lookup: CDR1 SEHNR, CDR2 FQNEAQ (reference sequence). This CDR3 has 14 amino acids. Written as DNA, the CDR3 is TGTGCCAGCAGCGAAGGGACAGGGAAGAAAAAACTGTTTTTT. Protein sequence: CASSEGTGKKKLFF.

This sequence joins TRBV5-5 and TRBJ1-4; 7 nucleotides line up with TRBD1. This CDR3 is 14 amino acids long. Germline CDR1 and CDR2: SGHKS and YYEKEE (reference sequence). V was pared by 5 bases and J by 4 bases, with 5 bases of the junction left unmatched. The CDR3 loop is CASRLGTVNEKLFF. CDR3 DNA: TGTGCCAGCAGACTAGGGACAGTTAATGAAAAACTGTTTTTT. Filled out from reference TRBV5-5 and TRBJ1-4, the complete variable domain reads DAGVTQSPTHLIKTRGQQVTLRCSPISGHKSVSWYQQVLGQGPQFIFQYYEKEERGRGNFPDRFSARQFPNYSSELNVNALLLGDSALYLCASRLGTVNEKLFFGSGTQLSVL.

CDR3 in DNA: TGCAGCGTTAAGAGCGGGAGGGCCGGGATTGAGCAGTTCTTC. Translation: CSVKSGRAGIEQFF. The gene calls are TRBV29-1 and TRBJ2-1; 10 bases fit TRBD2. The trim removed 5 bases at V and 9 bases at J, leaving 10 bases unmatched. Germline-derived CDR1 and CDR2 are SQVTM and ANQGSEA. CDR3 length: 14 residues.

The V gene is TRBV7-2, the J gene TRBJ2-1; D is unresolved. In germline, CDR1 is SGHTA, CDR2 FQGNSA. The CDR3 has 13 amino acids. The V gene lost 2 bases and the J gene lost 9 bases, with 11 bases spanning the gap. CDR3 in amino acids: CASSLTLAGEQFF. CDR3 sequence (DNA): TGTGCCAGCAGCTTAACCCTTGCCGGTGAGCAGTTCTTC.

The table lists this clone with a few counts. The CDR3 spells CASSYSIEFGDTQYF. The CDR3 nucleotides read TGTGCCAGCAGTTACTCTATAGAATTCGGAGATACGCAGTATTTT. The J gene is TRBJ2-3, the V gene TRBV6-6; no clear D gene. The V gene's germline CDR1 is MNHNY and CDR2 SVGAGI (reference sequence). Deletions cut 0 bases from V and 5 bases from J, with 12 bases between. This CDR3 is built from 15 residues.

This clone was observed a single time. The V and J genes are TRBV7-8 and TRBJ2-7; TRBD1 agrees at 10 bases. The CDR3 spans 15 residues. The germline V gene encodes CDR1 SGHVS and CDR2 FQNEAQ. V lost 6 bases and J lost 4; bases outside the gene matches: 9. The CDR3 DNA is TGTGCCAGCAGGGTTACGGGGACAGGGGTGTACGAGCAGTACTTC. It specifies CASRVTGTGVYEQYF.

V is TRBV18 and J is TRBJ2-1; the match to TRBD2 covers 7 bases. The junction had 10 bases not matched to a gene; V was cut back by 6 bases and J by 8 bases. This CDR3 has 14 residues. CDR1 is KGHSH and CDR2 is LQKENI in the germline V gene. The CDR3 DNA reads TGTGCCAGCTCGCAGCGGGGTACCGAGCATGAGCAGTTCTTC. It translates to CASSQRGTEHEQFF.